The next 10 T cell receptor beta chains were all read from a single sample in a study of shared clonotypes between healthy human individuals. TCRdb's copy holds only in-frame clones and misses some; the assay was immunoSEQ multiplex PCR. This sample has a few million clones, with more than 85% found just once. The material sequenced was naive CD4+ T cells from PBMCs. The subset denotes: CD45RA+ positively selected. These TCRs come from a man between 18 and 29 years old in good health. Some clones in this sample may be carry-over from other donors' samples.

This CDR3 is CASSSRQAGWETQYF. DNA for the CDR3: TGTGCCAGCAGTTCCAGACAGGCCGGTTGGGAGACCCAGTACTTC. V gene TRBV28 combines with J gene TRBJ2-5; tentative D call: TRBD1 (6 bases). Germline assignment: CDR1 MDHEN and CDR2 SYDVKM. Trimming cost V 4 bases and J 5 bases, with 17 bases left between them. The CDR3 has 15 amino acids.

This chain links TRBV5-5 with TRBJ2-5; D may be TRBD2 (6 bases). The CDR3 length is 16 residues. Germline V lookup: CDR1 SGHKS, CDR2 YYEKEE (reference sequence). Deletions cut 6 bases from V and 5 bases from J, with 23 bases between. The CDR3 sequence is CASTPRLADRLETQYF. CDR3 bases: TGTGCCAGCACTCCCAGGTTAGCGGATAGGTTGGAGACCCAGTACTTC. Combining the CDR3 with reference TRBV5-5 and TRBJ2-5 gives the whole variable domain DAGVTQSPTHLIKTRGQQVTLRCSPISGHKSVSWYQQVLGQGPQFIFQYYEKEERGRGNFPDRFSARQFPNYSSELNVNALLLGDSALYLCASTPRLADRLETQYFGPGTRLLVL.

The CDR3: CASRRTSLPSNQPQHF. DNA of the CDR3: TGTGCCAGCAGACGGACATCCCTTCCGAGCAATCAGCCCCAGCATTTT. This chain connects TRBV28 to TRBJ1-5, with D possibly matching TRBD1 (5 bases). V shed 6 bases and J shed 1 base, with 16 bases lying between them. The germline V gene encodes CDR1 MDHEN and CDR2 SYDVKM. The CDR3 length is 16 residues.

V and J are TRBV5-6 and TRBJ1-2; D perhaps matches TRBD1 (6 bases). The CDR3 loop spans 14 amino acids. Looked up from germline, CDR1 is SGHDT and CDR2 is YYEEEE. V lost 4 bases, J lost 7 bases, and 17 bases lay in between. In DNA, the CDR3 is TGTGCCAGCAGCAGAACACAGGGACGAGGTGGCTACACCTTC. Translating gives CASSRTQGRGGYTF. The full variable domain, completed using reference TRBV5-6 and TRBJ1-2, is DAGVTQSPTHLIKTRGQQVTLRCSPKSGHDTVSWYQQALGQGPQFIFQYYEEEERQRGNFPDRFSGHQFPNYSSELNVNALLLGDSALYLCASSRTQGRGGYTFGSGTRLTVV.

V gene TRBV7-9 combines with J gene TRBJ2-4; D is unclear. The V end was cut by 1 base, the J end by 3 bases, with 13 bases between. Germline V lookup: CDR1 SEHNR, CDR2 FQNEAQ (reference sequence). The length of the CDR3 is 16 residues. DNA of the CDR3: TGTGCCAGCAGCTTAGGGTTCGAGACTTACAAAAACATTCAGTACTTC. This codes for CASSLGFETYKNIQYF.

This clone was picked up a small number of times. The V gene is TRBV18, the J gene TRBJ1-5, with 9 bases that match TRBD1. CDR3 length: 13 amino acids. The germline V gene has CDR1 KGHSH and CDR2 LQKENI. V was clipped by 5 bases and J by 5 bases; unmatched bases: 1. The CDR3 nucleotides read TGTGCCAGCTCAGGGGACAGGGATCAGCCCCAGCATTTT. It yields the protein CASSGDRDQPQHF.

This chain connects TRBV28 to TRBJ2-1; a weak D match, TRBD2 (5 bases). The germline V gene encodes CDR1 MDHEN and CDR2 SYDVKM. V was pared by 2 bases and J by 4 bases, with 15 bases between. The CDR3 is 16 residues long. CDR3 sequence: CASSLAPSFVYNEQFF. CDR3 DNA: TGTGCCAGCAGTTTAGCGCCTAGCTTCGTTTACAATGAGCAGTTCTTC.

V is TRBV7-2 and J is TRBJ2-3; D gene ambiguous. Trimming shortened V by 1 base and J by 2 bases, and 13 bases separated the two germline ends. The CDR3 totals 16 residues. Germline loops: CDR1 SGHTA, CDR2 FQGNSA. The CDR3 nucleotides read TGTGCCAGCAGCTTAGGGAAGAACGGCGTCACAGATACGCAGTATTTT. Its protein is CASSLGKNGVTDTQYF.

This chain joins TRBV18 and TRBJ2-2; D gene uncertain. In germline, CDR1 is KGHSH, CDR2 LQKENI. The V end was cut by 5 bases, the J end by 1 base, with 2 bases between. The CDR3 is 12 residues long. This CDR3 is CASSMNTGELFF. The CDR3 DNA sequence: TGTGCCAGCTCAATGAACACCGGGGAGCTGTTTTTT.

The chain's CDR3 is CASSFVGAYTGELFF. The DNA for the CDR3 is TGTGCCAGCAGTTTCGTGGGGGCTTACACCGGGGAGCTGTTTTTT. The chain couples TRBV28 to TRBJ2-2; D might be TRBD1 (6 bases). This CDR3 has 15 residues. The V gene lost 3 bases and the J gene lost 3 bases, with 11 bases spanning the gap. Germline CDR1 and CDR2: MDHEN and SYDVKM.